The clone carrying this T cell receptor (beta chain) was picked up many times. Its antigen is not known. The authors made TCR beta libraries by quantitative 5'-RACE with molecular barcodes. TCRdb reprocessed the 5' RACE reads via MiXCR and lists one record per CDR3 protein. The sample shows 15,000 to 20,000 distinct CDR3 sequences, approximately 8.4% of them seen only once. The data stem from a study of CD8 T cells in ankylosing spondylitis. CDR1 MGHDK and CDR2 SYGVNS come from the germline V gene. This CDR3 contains 15 residues. V was pared by 4 bases and J by 2 bases, with 14 bases between. Findings and caveats of the study: Disease-associated clones were reportedly significantly overrepresented in matched ankylosing spondylitis synovial fluid.

The chain combines TRBV25-1 with TRBJ2-5; no firm D call. The sequenced material came from blood. This clonotype was obtained from a male donor with ankylosing spondylitis or in good health (not recorded which). The CDR3 loop is CASSALDSVQETQYF. CDR3 bases: TGTGCCAGCAGTGCCCTAGACTCGGTTCAAGAGACCCAGTACTTC.